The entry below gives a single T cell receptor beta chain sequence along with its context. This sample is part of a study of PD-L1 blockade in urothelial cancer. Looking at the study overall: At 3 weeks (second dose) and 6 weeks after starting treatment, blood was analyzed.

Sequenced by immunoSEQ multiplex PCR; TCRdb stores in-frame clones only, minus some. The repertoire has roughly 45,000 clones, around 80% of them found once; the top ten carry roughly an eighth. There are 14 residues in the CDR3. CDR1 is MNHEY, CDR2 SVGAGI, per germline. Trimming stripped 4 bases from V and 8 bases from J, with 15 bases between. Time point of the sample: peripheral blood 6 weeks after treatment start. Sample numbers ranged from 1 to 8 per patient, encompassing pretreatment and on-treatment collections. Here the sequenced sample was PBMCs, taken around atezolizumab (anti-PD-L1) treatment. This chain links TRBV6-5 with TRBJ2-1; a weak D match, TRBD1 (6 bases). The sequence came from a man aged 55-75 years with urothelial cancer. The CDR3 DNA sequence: TGTGCCAGCAGTTTCCAGGGGAATGGGGATGAGCAGTTCTTC. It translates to CASSFQGNGDEQFF.